What follows describes a single T cell receptor beta chain. Its antigen is not identified. The V end was cut by 6 bases, the J end by 3 bases, with 17 bases between. The length of the CDR3 is 16 residues. This sample was taken from a study of CD8 T cells in Susac syndrome. The RNA, about 0.45 to 1 ug, was put through reverse transcription using random hexamers. The TCR beta CDR3 was amplified by immunoSEQ multiplex PCR across 54 Vbeta, 13 Jbeta. TCRdb independently ran MiXCR on the immunoSEQ multiplex PCR reads; one entry per CDR3 protein. The sample lists about 210,000 distinct CDR3 sequences, approximately 94% occurring once. Findings and limits, study-wide: CD4+ T cell repertoires in Susac syndrome exhibited no evidence of clonal expansion. The study conceded that its TCR sequencing and HLA analysis involved relatively few individuals.

The gene calls are TRBV12-3 or TRBV12-4 and TRBJ2-2, with D perhaps matching TRBD1 (6 bases). The specimen sequenced was CD4+ T cells from PBMCs. The receptor was derived from a human donor with Susac syndrome. The CDR3 DNA reads TGTGCCAGCAGACTTGGACAGAGGGCTTACACCGGGGAGCTGTTTTTT. This encodes CASRLGQRAYTGELFF.